This TCR beta chain came from a study of T cells in Graves' hyperthyroidism and ophthalmopathy. Study-level information: Pretreatment peripheral blood was obtained at initial diagnosis.

With respect to this clonotype: Its matching antigen is unknown.

Points from the study as a whole: Model-based prediction identified ophthalmopathy a median about 6.8 months prior to its onset.

There were TCR beta CDR3 regions amplified from RNA transcripts. During a first-round RT-PCR of the TCR CDR3, the HTBI primer set was used. From the multiplex PCR reads, TCRdb called clonotypes with MiXCR, one entry per CDR3 protein. In the table there are around 600,000 distinct CDR3 sequences, roughly 15% of which are singletons. The CDR3 covers 14 residues. Per the germline V gene, CDR1 is SGHTA and CDR2 is FQGNSA. Trimming took off 3 bases at V and 4 bases at J, with 12 bases between the two ends. The sequence came from a woman aged 50 to 65 with Graves' ophthalmopathy. This sequence joins TRBV7-2 and TRBJ1-2; perhaps TRBD1 as D (5 bases). Sequenced input: blood. CDR3 region: CASSFGLDTYGYTF. The CDR3 DNA follows: TGTGCCAGCAGCTTTGGGCTGGACACCTATGGCTACACCTTC.